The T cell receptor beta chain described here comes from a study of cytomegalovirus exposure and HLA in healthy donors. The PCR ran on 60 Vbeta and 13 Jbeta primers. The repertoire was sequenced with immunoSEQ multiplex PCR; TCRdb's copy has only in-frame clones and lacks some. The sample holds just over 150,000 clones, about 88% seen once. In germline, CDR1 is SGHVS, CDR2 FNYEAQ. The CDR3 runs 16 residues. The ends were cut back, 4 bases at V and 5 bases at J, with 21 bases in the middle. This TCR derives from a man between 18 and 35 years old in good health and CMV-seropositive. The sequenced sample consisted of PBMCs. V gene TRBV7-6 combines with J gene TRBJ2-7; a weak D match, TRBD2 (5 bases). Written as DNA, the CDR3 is TGTGCCAGCAGCTCCGAGCCGGGGAAATCGTTCCACGAGCAGTACTTC. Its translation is CASSSEPGKSFHEQYF. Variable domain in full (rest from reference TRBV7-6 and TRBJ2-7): GAGVSQSPRYKVTKRGQDVALRCDPISGHVSLYWYRQALGQGPEFLTYFNYEAQQDKSGLPNDRFSAERPEGSISTLTIQRTEQRDSAMYRCASSSEPGKSFHEQYFGPGTRLTVT.